This entry lists 11 T cell receptor beta chains sequenced from one sample in a study of T cells in Graves' hyperthyroidism and ophthalmopathy. RNA transcripts yielded amplified TCR beta CDR3 regions. The HTBI primer set served for first-round RT-PCR of the TCR CDR3. In TCRdb, the multiplex PCR reads were re-called with MiXCR into one record per CDR3 protein. The sample lists 480,000 or so distinct CDR3 sequences, over 35% occurring once. Sequenced input: peripheral blood or thyroid tissue (not recorded which). Receptors originate from an adult woman with Graves' disease, either hyperthyroidism or ophthalmopathy (not recorded which).

The chain carries TRBV5-1 and TRBJ2-5, with D hard to call. Germline CDR1 is SGHRS and CDR2 is YFSETQ. There are 13 residues in the CDR3. Deletions cut 4 bases from V and 4 bases from J, with 11 bases between. CDR3 region: CASSPRPGETQYF. DNA for the CDR3: TGCGCCAGCAGCCCCAGGCCGGGAGAGACCCAGTACTTC.

V and J are TRBV20-1 and TRBJ2-7, with D possibly matching TRBD2 (5 bases). The V end was cut by 3 bases, the J end by 6 bases, with 12 bases between. This CDR3 region has 12 residues. CDR1 is DFQATT, CDR2 SNEGSKA, per germline (reference sequence). CDR3 amino acids: CSASSRGFEQYF. CDR3 coding DNA: TGCAGTGCTAGTAGTCGGGGATTCGAGCAGTACTTC.

This clonotype was seen repeatedly, ten times or more. The CDR3 DNA sequence: TGTGCCAGCAGCCCCCCCGCAAACTATGGCTACACCTTC. Protein: CASSPPANYGYTF. This chain links TRBV9 with TRBJ1-2; D remains ambiguous. Germline V gene sequence: CDR1 SGDLS, CDR2 YYNGEE. The CDR3 is made up of 13 amino acids. V was trimmed by 4 bases and J by 2 bases, leaving 9 bases between them. Together with reference TRBV9 and TRBJ1-2, the CDR3 gives the full variable domain: DSGVTQTPKHLITATGQRVTLRCSPRSGDLSVYWYQQSLDQGLQFLIQYYNGEERAKGNILERFSAQQFPDLHSELNLSSLELGDSALYFCASSPPANYGYTFGSGTRLTVV.

Only one count was recorded for this clonotype. Germline and junction disagree at one end, which may indicate a read error. The chain recombines TRBV10-2 with TRBJ1-5; D is uncertain. Per germline, CDR1 WSHSY and CDR2 SAAADI. The length of the CDR3 is 15 residues. The CDR3 reads CAGSKEHRGNQPQHF. CDR3 nucleotide sequence: TGCGCCGGCAGTAAGGAGCACCGAGGCAATCAGCCCCAGCATTTT.

As concerns this clonotype: Sequence at one end of the junction differs from germline and may be a read error. The J gene is TRBJ2-7, the V gene TRBV7-9, with D possibly being TRBD1 (6 bases). Germline loops: CDR1 SEHNR, CDR2 FQNEAQ (reference sequence). The CDR3 loop spans 17 amino acids. The chain's CDR3 is CASGQDHRARQLYEQYF. Written as DNA, the CDR3 is TGCGCCAGCGGCCAAGATCACAGGGCGCGTCAGCTTTACGAGCAGTACTTC.

This clonotype was recorded at least ten times. V usage is TRBV7-2 and J usage is TRBJ1-3; possibly TRBD1 for D (5 bases). V dropped 0 bases and J dropped 0 bases, with 9 bases sitting between them. Germline CDR1 SGHTA, CDR2 FQGNSA. CDR3 size: 16 residues. CDR3 region: CASSLAGASSGNTIYF. DNA for the CDR3: TGTGCCAGCAGCTTAGCAGGGGCGAGCTCTGGAAACACCATATATTTT.

The chain joins TRBV2 to TRBJ1-2; unclear D gene. The CDR3 has 13 amino acids. Trimming stripped 6 bases from V and 4 bases from J, with 12 bases between. The germline gives CDR1 SNHLY, CDR2 FYNNEI. The CDR3 region has the DNA TGTGCCAGCAGCGTCGCCAGTGCCTATGGCTACACCTTC. Amino acids: CASSVASAYGYTF.

This clonotype was detected only a few times. V is TRBV7-3 and J is TRBJ1-6; D gene ambiguous. Deletions cut 2 bases from V and 10 bases from J, with 12 bases between. The CDR3 has 14 amino acids. CDR1 and CDR2 (germline): SGHTA, FQGTGA. The CDR3 nucleotides are TGTGCCAGCAGCTTAGCCTCCACAGACTCACCCCTCCACTTT. It encodes CASSLASTDSPLHF.

The J gene is TRBJ2-7, the V gene TRBV29-1; TRBD2 might be the D (6 bases). V shed 8 bases and J shed 4 bases, with 18 bases lying between them. The CDR3 consists of 13 residues. Germline V gene lookup returns CDR1 SQVTM and CDR2 ANQGSEA. The CDR3 here is CSTPGLNAYEQYF. The CDR3 DNA reads TGCAGCACCCCGGGACTCAATGCTTACGAGCAGTACTTC.

In its sample, this clonotype was seen many times. CDR3 sequence: CASSLGQGSYGYTF. DNA for the CDR3: TGCGCCAGCAGCTTGGGACAGGGGTCCTATGGCTACACCTTC. This chain links TRBV5-1 with TRBJ1-2, with TRBD1 identical over 8 bases. Germline-derived CDR1 and CDR2 are SGHRS and YFSETQ. V dropped 0 bases and J dropped 4; count of bases not matched to a gene: 2. This CDR3 region has 14 residues.

The sample holds a few counts of this clonotype. This chain connects TRBV7-9 to TRBJ1-5, with TRBD1 matching 7 bases. The ends lost 3 bases at V and 0 bases at J; junction bases unmatched: 8. This CDR3 spans 17 amino acids. In germline, CDR1 is SEHNR, CDR2 FQNEAQ (reference sequence). The DNA for the CDR3 is TGTGCCAGCAGCTTGGGGAAGACAGGGAATAGCAATCAGCCCCAGCATTTT. It codes for CASSLGKTGNSNQPQHF.